A single sample gave rise to the 9 T cell receptor beta chains below, sequenced in a study of T-cell reconstitution after alpha-beta-depleted transplantation in children. As it was prepared, the TCRbeta library received unique molecular identifiers. MiXCR, applied by TCRdb to the PCR reads, yields one record per CDR3 protein. The sample lists 200,000 to 300,000 distinct CDR3 sequences, about 25% occurring once. The sample here was PBMCs, taken before TCRalphabeta/CD19-depleted stem cell transplant. Receptor source: a girl aged 2 to 9 with Fanconi anemia, due to receive a stem cell transplant.

The rearrangement links TRBV7-3 to TRBJ1-1; D is undetermined. This CDR3 spans 14 amino acids. Germline CDR1 SGHTA, CDR2 FQGTGA. With 5 bases removed from V and 1 base from J, the gap between germline ends came to 11 bases. CDR3 bases: TGTGCCAGCAGCCTCGGAAAACGGAACACTGAAGCTTTCTTT. Protein: CASSLGKRNTEAFF.

This clonotype was counted at least ten times. The chain carries TRBV20-1 and TRBJ2-2, with D possibly being TRBD1 (5 bases). V was trimmed by 6 bases and J by 0 bases, leaving 14 bases between them. The CDR3 covers 15 residues. CDR1 is DFQATT and CDR2 is SNEGSKA in the germline V gene (reference sequence). CDR3 in amino acids: CSASSGHSNTGELFF. CDR3 in DNA: TGCAGTGCAAGTAGTGGACATTCGAACACCGGGGAGCTGTTTTTT.

J is TRBJ2-1 and V is TRBV5-5, with 13 bases that match TRBD2. Trimming took 1 base from V and 9 from J; bases not matched to a gene: 10. Per germline, CDR1 SGHKS and CDR2 YYEKEE (reference sequence). This CDR3 has 17 residues. DNA of the CDR3: TGTGCCAGCAGCTTGATTTTAGAGGGACTAGCGGGGATTGAGCAGTTCTTC. Translation: CASSLILEGLAGIEQFF.

The chain carries TRBV15 and TRBJ1-2; no definite D call. In germline, CDR1 is LNHNV, CDR2 YYDKDF (reference sequence). This CDR3 spans 13 amino acids. The ends were cut back, 0 bases at V and 7 bases at J, with 9 bases in the middle. The CDR3 DNA follows: TGTGCCACCAGCAGAGATCCAGGTTTTGGCTACACCTTC. It yields the protein CATSRDPGFGYTF. The full variable domain, its missing parts supplied by reference TRBV15 and TRBJ1-2, is DAMVIQNPRYQVTQFGKPVTLSCSQTLNHNVMYWYQQKSSQAPKLLFHYYDKDFNNEADTPDNFQSRRPNTSFCFLDIRSPGLGDTAMYLCATSRDPGFGYTFGSGTRLTVV.

The table lists this clonotype with a few counts. CDR3 sequence: CASSLLGGRYNEQFF. The CDR3 coding sequence is TGCGCCAGCAGCTTGCTTGGTGGCAGATACAATGAGCAGTTCTTC. The V and J genes are TRBV5-1 and TRBJ2-1; no clear D. The CDR3 consists of 15 residues. Trimming shortened V by 1 base and J by 4 bases, and 12 bases separated the two germline ends. CDR1 is SGHRS, CDR2 YFSETQ, per germline. Variable domain in full (rest from reference TRBV5-1 and TRBJ2-1): KAGVTQTPRYLIKTRGQQVTLSCSPISGHRSVSWYQQTPGQGLQFLFEYFSETQRNKGNFPGRFSGRQFSNSRSEMNVSTLELGDSALYLCASSLLGGRYNEQFFGPGTRLTVL.

This clonotype was observed many times. CDR3 in amino acids: CASRPWTSGVFRLFF. CDR3 bases: TGTGCCAGCAGACCCTGGACTAGCGGGGTCTTCCGGCTGTTTTTT. J is TRBJ2-2 and V is TRBV12-3 or TRBV12-4; the match to TRBD2 covers 12 bases. V lost 6 bases to trimming and J lost 13 bases; unmatched junction nucleotides: 12. The length of the CDR3 is 15 residues.

This clonotype was seen at least ten times. This chain connects TRBV29-1 to TRBJ2-3; 8 bases line up with TRBD1. J was trimmed by 7 bases and V by 2 bases; bases with no gene match: 5. CDR1 is SQVTM, CDR2 ANQGSEA, per germline. The CDR3 runs to 13 residues. CDR3 DNA sequence: TGCAGCGTTGAACTCGACAGGGGATATACGCAGTATTTT. Translation: CSVELDRGYTQYF.

This clonotype was seen a few times. V gene TRBV30 combines with J gene TRBJ2-6; no firm D call. Deletions cut 0 bases from V and 4 bases from J, with 4 bases between. This CDR3 has 13 amino acids. CDR1 and CDR2 from the germline V gene are GTSNPN and SVGIG (reference sequence). This chain's CDR3 is CAWSVGGANVLTF. CDR3 bases: TGTGCCTGGAGTGTAGGGGGGGCCAACGTCCTGACTTTC.

The CDR3 protein is CSADDIAQETQYF. CDR3 bases: TGCAGTGCCGACGACATAGCCCAAGAGACCCAGTACTTC. The chain recombines TRBV20-1 with TRBJ2-5; D is unclear. CDR1 is DFQATT, CDR2 SNEGSKA, per germline (reference sequence). Trimming removed 6 bases from V and 1 base from J, with 12 bases in between. This CDR3 region has 13 residues.